The clone carrying this T cell receptor (beta chain) occurred many times. This record belongs to a study of T-cell reconstitution after alpha-beta-depleted transplantation in children. The germline V gene encodes CDR1 SGHTA and CDR2 FQGNSA. The CDR3 totals 13 residues. V lost 7 bases and J lost 11; bases outside the gene matches: 8. Library preparation (for TCRbeta) was performed with unique molecular identifiers. Each CDR3 protein is one row after TCRdb ran MiXCR on the PCR reads. The data show approximately 420,000 distinct CDR3 sequences, approximately 10% seen once. The clonotype comes from a human donor who donated a stem cell graft to a child with acute myeloid leukemia. This sample comprised PBMCs from the stem cell graft donor, obtained from the stem cell graft. The rearrangement joins TRBV7-2 to TRBJ2-2; 9 bases line up with TRBD2. CDR3 in DNA: TGTGCCAGCATTATAGCGGGAGCTTCCGAGCTGTTTTTT. Its translation is CASIIAGASELFF.